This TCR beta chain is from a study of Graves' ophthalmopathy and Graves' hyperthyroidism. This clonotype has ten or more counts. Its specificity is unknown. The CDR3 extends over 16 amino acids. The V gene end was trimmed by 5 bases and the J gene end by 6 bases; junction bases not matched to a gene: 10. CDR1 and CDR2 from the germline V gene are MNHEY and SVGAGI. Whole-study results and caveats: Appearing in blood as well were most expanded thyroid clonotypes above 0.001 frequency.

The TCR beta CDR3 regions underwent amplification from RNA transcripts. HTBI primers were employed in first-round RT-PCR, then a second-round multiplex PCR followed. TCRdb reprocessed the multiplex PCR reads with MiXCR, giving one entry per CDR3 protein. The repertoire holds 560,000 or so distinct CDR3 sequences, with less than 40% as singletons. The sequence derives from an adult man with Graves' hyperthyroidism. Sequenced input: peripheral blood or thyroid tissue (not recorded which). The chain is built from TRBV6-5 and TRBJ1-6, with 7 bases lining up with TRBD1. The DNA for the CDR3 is TGTGCCAGCAGTGAATGGGGGAGGGACAGTAATTCACCCCTCCACTTT. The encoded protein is CASSEWGRDSNSPLHF.